This T cell receptor (beta chain) originates from a study of cytomegalovirus exposure and HLA in healthy donors. The study's findings and limits: According to a subsequent analysis, TCR clusters identified in the first cohort showed a tendency to co-occur across the roughly 120 validation repertoires. Overall, roughly 170 TCR beta chains were annotated as cytomegalovirus-associated. A few chains linked to CMV were shown in vitro to be specific for CMV antigens. According to reports, the classifier identified cytomegalovirus status with high specificity and sensitivity.

Comments on this clone: What it binds is unknown.

Germline V gene sequence: CDR1 MGHRA, CDR2 YSYEKL. This CDR3 spans 14 amino acids. Trimming stripped 1 base from V and 5 bases from J, with 12 bases between. The method was immunoSEQ multiplex PCR; TCRdb's version includes in-frame clones alone and lacks a portion of them. The sample has some 150,000 clones, approximately 86% seen once. The sequencing sample was made of PBMCs. The chain employs TRBV4-1 and TRBJ2-7, with D unclear. The clonotype was recovered from a man between 18 and 29 years old in good health and CMV-seropositive. In nucleotides, the CDR3 is TGCGCCAGCAGCCAAGTCGGAGAAGGTGACGAGCAGTACTTC. Its translation: CASSQVGEGDEQYF.